Listed below are T cell receptor beta chains from one sample, sequenced in a study of blood T cell repertoires in COVID-19. Data came from immunoSEQ multiplex PCR; TCRdb stores just in-frame clones and leaves some out. The table shows around 150,000 clones, with roughly 90% occurring only once. The sequenced sample consisted of peripheral blood. The source is a woman aged 60-75 years with active or convalescent COVID-19. CDR3s include the opening cysteine and the closing phenylalanine or tryptophan. Fields, in order: J gene, V gene, CDR3 protein.

TRBJ1-1	TRBV2	CASTPSDRATEAFF
TRBJ1-1	TRBV30	CASYRGWNTEAFF
TRBJ1-1	TRBV10-1	CASKNRDRAEAFF
TRBJ2-2	TRBV19	CASGQGWNTGELFF
TRBJ2-5	TRBV9	CASSPMGSAWQETQYF
TRBJ2-7	TRBV12-5	CASGTSLQVGSYEQYF
TRBJ1-1	TRBV18	CASSPGGAEAFF
TRBJ2-3	TRBV7-2	CASSLPGTDTQYF
TRBJ1-1	TRBV10-3	CATRTAGGDTEAFF
TRBJ2-7	TRBV3-1/TRBV3-2	CASSQDRRGTGAYEQYF
TRBJ1-3	TRBV15	CATSRDGTASGNTIYF
TRBJ1-4	TRBV30	CAWIPGGAANEKLFF
TRBJ2-6	TRBV4-3	CASSTDLSGANVLTF
TRBJ1-1	TRBV4-3	CASSHSSRGDTEAFF
TRBJ1-4	TRBV7-2	CASSLGGTTNEKLFF
TRBJ2-1	TRBV4-1	CASSQVGGRYVLQFF
TRBJ2-2	TRBV3-1/TRBV3-2	CASSQDLRGDTNTGELFF
TRBJ2-2	TRBV9	CASSVISGAGELFF
TRBJ1-2	TRBV4-3	CASSPRVAGGGYGYTF
TRBJ1-1	TRBV4-3	CASSQDRGTLPEAFF
TRBJ1-1	TRBV4-3	CASSQPRRNTEAFF
TRBJ1-4	TRBV19	CASSSRQPGWEKLFF
TRBJ2-7	TRBV18	CASSLYAGINEQYF
TRBJ1-1	TRBV4-3	CASAPGGRTEAFF
TRBJ2-1	TRBV6-2/TRBV6-3	CASSGPTSGGRNEQFF
TRBJ2-7	TRBV4-1	CASSQEWGVENYEQYF
TRBJ2-2	TRBV7-8	CASSTRQGATTGELFF
TRBJ1-5	TRBV15	CATSSSRGPQPQHF
TRBJ1-1	TRBV7-2	CASSLFQGGNTEAFF
TRBJ2-1	TRBV9	CASSYTSGGPDYNEQFF
TRBJ2-7	TRBV30	CAIQGVYEQYF
TRBJ2-5	TRBV9	CASSGASGGAVETQYF
TRBJ1-1	TRBV19	CASSTLFRDLMRAFF
TRBJ2-5	TRBV30	CAWNVGAGEETQYF
TRBJ2-3	TRBV19	CASSKPQRGGDTQYF
TRBJ1-5	TRBV6-2/TRBV6-3	CASSRTGLLSKPQHF
TRBJ2-1	TRBV4-3	CASSQETGNEQFF
TRBJ2-1	TRBV9	CASALGGGAYNEQFF
TRBJ1-5	TRBV7-9	CASSLGLNQPQHF
TRBJ2-3	TRBV2	CASSAGQGTDTQYF
TRBJ1-1	TRBV2	CASRIEQGNTEAFF
TRBJ2-7	TRBV3-1/TRBV3-2	CASSQDRQGLAGETYF
TRBJ1-4	TRBV28	CASSLGGASNEKLFF
TRBJ1-3	TRBV9	CASSPEVTGGNTIYF
TRBJ1-2	TRBV6-6	CASSYQTLTNGYTF
TRBJ1-1	TRBV6-5	CASSSWDRVNTEAFF
TRBJ2-7	TRBV11-2	CASSLLTGTSFSYEQYF
TRBJ2-1	TRBV2	CASSNGDSAYNEQFF
TRBJ2-3	TRBV7-7	CASSSGGGIGTDTQYF
TRBJ2-7	TRBV5-7	CASSSGLAGDEQYF
TRBJ1-1	TRBV10-3	CAISESGTGPPEAFF
TRBJ2-1	TRBV7-6	CASSRQTDLSYNEQFF